This TCR beta chain emerged from a study of cytomegalovirus exposure and HLA in healthy donors. 13 Jbeta primers and 60 Vbeta primers were used for the PCR. Some clones are missing from TCRdb's copy, which holds only in-frame ones; the method was immunoSEQ multiplex PCR. The sample contains 120,000 or so clones, about four fifths of which appear only once. J was trimmed by 1 base and V by 4 bases; bases with no gene match: 4. Germline V lookup: CDR1 MNHNS, CDR2 SASEGT. The CDR3 runs to 15 residues. The chain links TRBV6-1 to TRBJ2-4; 7 bases are a match to TRBD1. The TCR sequence derives from a man aged 18 to 35 in good health and CMV-seronegative. Sequencing used PBMCs. CDR3 sequence (DNA): TGTGCCAGCAGTGTAGAGACAGGGGCCAAAAACATTCAGTACTTC. Protein: CASSVETGAKNIQYF.